This T cell receptor beta chain came from a study of CD8+ T cells in alopecia areata. Study at large: Scoring of treated patients' severity used the percentage of affected scalp area. General study results and limits: Researchers report lesional scalp, most notably alopecia totalis/universalis, outstripped normal scalp in clonality.

In the case of this clone: The antigen is undetermined.

Treatment: oral pan-JAK inhibitor, 5-10 mg twice daily. Individuals with alopecia areata gave both lesional scalp punch biopsies and peripheral blood for collection. The V segment lost 2 bases and the J segment 3 bases; nucleotides outside the gene matches: 3. The CDR3 extends over 15 amino acids. CDR1 MNHEY and CDR2 SMNVEV come from the germline V gene (reference sequence). Extraction of RNA preceded its reverse transcription into cDNA, which served as the sequencing template. The data were produced by immunoSEQ multiplex PCR, yet TCRdb's version contains in-frame clones alone and is incomplete. The sample has approximately 200,000 clones, roughly three fifths seen once; the top ten hold approximately 3.4%.

The material sequenced was CD4+ T cells sorted from blood, taken at week 4, from a patient treated with tofacitinib. V usage is TRBV27 and J usage is TRBJ1-5; 8 bases map to TRBD1. The clonotype comes from a human donor with alopecia areata. As DNA, the CDR3 is TGTGCCAGCAGTTTAAGGACAGGGATCAATCAGCCCCAGCATTTT. Translating it yields CASSLRTGINQPQHF.